This T cell receptor (beta chain) was recovered during a study of blood T cell repertoires in COVID-19. Whole-study context: The origin of the acute and convalescent COVID-19 samples was the United States, Italy and Spain. T cells, B-cell-depleted T cells, or PBMCs supplied cDNA or gDNA.

TCRdb's table, derived via immunoSEQ multiplex PCR, lists solely in-frame clones and lacks some. Of hundreds of thousands of clones in the sample, 80% to 90% were seen once. The CDR3 contains 16 residues. V dropped 6 bases and J dropped 3; count of bases not matched to a gene: 12. Germline V CDR1 and CDR2: SNHLY, FYNNEI. The sequence was obtained from a man aged 35 to 55 in a cohort exposed to, infected with or recovered from COVID-19 (not recorded which). This rearrangement joins TRBV2 to TRBJ1-1; 8 bases align to TRBD1. The sequenced sample was PBMCs or T cells enriched from blood (not recorded which). Here the CDR3 DNA reads TGTGCCAGCAGGACCGGACAGGGAAGAGGGGACACTGAAGCTTTCTTT. It specifies CASRTGQGRGDTEAFF. Looking up the rest from reference TRBV2 and TRBJ1-1 gives the full variable domain: EPEVTQTPSHQVTQMGQEVILRCVPISNHLYFYWYRQILGQKVEFLVSFYNNEISEKSEIFDDQFSVERPDGSNFTLKIRSTKLEDSAMYFCASRTGQGRGDTEAFFGQGTRLTVV.